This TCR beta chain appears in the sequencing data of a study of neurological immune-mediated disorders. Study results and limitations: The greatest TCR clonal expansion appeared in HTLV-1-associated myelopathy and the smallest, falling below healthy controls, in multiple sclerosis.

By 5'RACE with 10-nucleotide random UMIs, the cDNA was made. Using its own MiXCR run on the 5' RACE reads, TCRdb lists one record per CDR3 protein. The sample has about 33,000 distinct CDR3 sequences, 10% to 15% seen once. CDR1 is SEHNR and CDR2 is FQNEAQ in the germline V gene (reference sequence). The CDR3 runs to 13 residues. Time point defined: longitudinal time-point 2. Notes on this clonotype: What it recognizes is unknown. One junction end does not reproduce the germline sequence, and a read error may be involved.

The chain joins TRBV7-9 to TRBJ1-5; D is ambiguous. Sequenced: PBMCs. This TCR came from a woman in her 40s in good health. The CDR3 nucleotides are TGTGCGAGCCGCATTAATAGCAATCAGCACCAGCATTTT. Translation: CASRINSNQHQHF.